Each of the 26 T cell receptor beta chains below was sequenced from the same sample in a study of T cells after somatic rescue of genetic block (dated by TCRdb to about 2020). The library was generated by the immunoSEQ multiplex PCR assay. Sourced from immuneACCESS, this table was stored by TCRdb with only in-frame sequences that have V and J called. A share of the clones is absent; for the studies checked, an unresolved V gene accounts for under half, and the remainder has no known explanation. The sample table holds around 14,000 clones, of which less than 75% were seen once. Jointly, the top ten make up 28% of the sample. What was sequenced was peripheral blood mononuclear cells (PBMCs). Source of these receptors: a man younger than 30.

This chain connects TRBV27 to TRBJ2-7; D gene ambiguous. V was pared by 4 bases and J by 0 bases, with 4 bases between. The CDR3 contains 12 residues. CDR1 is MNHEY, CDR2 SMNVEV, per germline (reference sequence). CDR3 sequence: CASSSSSYEQYF. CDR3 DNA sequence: TGTGCCAGCAGTTCATCCTCCTACGAGCAGTACTTC.

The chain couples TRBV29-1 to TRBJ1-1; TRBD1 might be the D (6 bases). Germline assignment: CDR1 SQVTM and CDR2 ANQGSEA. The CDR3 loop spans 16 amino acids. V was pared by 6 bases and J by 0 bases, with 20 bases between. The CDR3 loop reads CSVFSYRQVMNTEAFF. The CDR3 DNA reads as TGCAGCGTCTTTAGCTATCGACAGGTTATGAACACTGAAGCTTTCTTT.

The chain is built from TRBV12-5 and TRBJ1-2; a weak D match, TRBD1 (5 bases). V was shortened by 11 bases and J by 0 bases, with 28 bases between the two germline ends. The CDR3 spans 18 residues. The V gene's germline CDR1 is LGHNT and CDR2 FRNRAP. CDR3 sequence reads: CARQRCLHDPNSNYGYTF. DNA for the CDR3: TGTGCTCGACAGCGCTGCCTCCATGACCCAAACTCTAACTATGGCTACACCTTC.

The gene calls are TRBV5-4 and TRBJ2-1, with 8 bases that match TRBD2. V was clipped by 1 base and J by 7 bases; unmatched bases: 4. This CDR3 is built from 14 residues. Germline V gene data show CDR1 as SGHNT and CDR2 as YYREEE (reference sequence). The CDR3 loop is CASSLILAGNEQFF. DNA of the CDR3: TGTGCCAGCAGCTTGATCCTAGCGGGTAATGAGCAGTTCTTC.

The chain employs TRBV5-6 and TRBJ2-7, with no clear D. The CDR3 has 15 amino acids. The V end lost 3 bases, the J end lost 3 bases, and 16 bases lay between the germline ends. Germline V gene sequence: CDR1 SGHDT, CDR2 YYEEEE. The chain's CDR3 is CASSSPPRALYEQYF. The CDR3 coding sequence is TGTGCCAGCAGCTCTCCTCCTCGGGCCCTCTACGAGCAGTACTTC.

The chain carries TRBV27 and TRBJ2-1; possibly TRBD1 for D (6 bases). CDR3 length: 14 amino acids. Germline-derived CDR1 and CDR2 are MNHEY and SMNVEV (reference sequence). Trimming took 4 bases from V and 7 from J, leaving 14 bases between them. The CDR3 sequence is CASSYLRGWNEQFF. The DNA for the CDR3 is TGTGCCAGCAGTTACCTTAGGGGGTGGAATGAGCAGTTCTTC.

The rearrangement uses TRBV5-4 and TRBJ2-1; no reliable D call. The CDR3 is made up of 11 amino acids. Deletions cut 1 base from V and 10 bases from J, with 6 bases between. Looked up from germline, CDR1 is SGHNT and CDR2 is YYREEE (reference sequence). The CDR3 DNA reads TGTGCCAGCAGCTTGTCGGTGGAGCAGTTCTTC. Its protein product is CASSLSVEQFF.

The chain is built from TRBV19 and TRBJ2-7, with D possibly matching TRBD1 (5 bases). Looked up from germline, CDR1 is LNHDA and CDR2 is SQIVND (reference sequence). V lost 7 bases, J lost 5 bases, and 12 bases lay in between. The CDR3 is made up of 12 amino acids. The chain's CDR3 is CASKQAPNEQYF. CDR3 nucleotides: TGTGCCAGTAAACAGGCGCCAAACGAGCAGTACTTC.

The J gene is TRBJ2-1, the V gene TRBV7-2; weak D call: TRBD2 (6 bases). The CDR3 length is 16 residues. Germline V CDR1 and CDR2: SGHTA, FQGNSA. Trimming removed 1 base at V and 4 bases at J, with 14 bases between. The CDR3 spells CASSLGGLTLYNEQFF. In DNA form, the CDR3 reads TGTGCCAGCAGCTTAGGGGGACTGACATTATACAATGAGCAGTTCTTC.

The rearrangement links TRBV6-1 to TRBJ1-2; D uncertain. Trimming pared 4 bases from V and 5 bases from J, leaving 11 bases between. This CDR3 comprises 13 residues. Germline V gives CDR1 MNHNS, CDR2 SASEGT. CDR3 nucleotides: TGTGCCAGCAGTGTGTGGGAGCGGTATGGCTACACCTTC. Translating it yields CASSVWERYGYTF.

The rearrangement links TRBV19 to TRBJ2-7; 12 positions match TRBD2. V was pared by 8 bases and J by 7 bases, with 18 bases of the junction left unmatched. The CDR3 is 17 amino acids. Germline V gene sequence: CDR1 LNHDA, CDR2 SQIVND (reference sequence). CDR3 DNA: TGTGCCAGTTCCCCGCCAGGGGAGCTAGCGGGAGGGAGTGAGCAGTACTTC. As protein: CASSPPGELAGGSEQYF.

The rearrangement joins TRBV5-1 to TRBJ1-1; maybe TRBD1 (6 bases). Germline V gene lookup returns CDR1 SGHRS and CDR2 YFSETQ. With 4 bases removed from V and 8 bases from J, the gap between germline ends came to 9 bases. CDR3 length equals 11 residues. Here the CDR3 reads CASSGGFEAFF. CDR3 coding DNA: TGCGCCAGCAGCGGGGGCTTCGAAGCTTTCTTT.

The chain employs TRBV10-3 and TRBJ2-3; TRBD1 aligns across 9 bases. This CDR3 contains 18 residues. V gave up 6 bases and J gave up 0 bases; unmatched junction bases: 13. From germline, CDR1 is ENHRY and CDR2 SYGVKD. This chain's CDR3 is CAIRRPGQGLLSTDTQYF. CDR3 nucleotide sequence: TGTGCCATCAGGCGACCGGGACAGGGTCTTCTTAGCACAGATACGCAGTATTTT.

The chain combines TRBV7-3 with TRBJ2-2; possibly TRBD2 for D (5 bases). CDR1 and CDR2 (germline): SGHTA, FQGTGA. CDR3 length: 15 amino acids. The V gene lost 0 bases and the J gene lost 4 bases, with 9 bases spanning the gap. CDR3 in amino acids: CASSLTLAGTGELFF. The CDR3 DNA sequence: TGTGCCAGCAGCTTAACGCTGGCGGGCACCGGGGAGCTGTTTTTT.

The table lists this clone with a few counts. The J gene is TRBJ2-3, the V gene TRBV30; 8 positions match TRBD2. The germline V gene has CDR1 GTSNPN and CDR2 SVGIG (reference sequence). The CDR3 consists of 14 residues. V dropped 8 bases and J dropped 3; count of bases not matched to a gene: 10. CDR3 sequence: CALPASGRTDTQYF. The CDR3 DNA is TGTGCCCTCCCAGCTAGCGGGCGGACAGATACGCAGTATTTT.

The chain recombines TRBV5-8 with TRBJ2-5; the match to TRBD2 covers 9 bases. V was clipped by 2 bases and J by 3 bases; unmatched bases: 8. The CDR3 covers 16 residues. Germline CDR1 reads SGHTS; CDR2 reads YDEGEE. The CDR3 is CASSFQRGAREETQYF. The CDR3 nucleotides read TGTGCCAGCAGCTTCCAGCGGGGGGCCCGAGAAGAGACCCAGTACTTC.

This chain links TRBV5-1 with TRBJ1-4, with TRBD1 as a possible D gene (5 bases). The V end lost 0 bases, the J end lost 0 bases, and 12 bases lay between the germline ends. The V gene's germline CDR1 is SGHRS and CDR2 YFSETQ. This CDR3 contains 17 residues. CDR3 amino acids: CASSLGRVLATNEKLFF. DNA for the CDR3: TGCGCCAGCAGCTTGGGCAGGGTTCTCGCAACTAATGAAAAACTGTTTTTT.

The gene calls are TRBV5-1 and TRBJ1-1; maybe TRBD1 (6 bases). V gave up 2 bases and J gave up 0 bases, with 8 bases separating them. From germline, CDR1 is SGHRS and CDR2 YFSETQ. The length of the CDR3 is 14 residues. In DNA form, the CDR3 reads TGCGCCAGCAGCTTCACAGGGATGAACACTGAAGCTTTCTTT. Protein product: CASSFTGMNTEAFF.

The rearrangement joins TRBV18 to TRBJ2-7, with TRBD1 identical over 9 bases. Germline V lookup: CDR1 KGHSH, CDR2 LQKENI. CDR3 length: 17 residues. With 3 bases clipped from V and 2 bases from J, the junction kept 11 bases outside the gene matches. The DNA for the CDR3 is TGTGCCAGCTCACCTTGGACAGGGGTGCGAGGAACCTACGAGCAGTACTTC. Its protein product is CASSPWTGVRGTYEQYF.

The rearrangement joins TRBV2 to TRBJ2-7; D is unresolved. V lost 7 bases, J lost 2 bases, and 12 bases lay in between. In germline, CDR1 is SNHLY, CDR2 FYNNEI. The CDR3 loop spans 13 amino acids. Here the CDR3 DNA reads TGTGCCAGCAAAAGTTCAGGCACCTACGAGCAGTACTTC. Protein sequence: CASKSSGTYEQYF.

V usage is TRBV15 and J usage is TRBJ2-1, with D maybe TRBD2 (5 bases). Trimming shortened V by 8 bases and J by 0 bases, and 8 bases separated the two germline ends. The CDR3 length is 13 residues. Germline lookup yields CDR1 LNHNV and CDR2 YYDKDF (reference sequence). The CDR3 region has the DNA TGTGCCACCGGGCGGGCCTCCTACAATGAGCAGTTCTTC. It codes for CATGRASYNEQFF. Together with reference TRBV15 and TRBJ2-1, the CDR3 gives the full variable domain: DAMVIQNPRYQVTQFGKPVTLSCSQTLNHNVMYWYQQKSSQAPKLLFHYYDKDFNNEADTPDNFQSRRPNTSFCFLDIRSPGLGDTAMYLCATGRASYNEQFFGPGTRLTVL.

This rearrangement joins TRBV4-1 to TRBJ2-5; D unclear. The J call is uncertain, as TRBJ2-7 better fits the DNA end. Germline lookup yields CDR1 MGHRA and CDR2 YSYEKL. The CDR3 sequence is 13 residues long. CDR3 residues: CASSVSINYEQYF. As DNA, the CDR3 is TGCGCCAGCAGCGTTAGCATCAACTACGAGCAGTACTTC.

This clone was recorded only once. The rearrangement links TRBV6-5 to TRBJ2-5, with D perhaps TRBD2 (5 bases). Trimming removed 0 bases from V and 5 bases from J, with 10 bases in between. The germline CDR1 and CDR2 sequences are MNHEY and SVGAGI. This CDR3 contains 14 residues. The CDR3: CASSYSAGRETQYF. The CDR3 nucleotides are TGTGCCAGCAGTTACTCGGCGGGTAGGGAGACCCAGTACTTC.

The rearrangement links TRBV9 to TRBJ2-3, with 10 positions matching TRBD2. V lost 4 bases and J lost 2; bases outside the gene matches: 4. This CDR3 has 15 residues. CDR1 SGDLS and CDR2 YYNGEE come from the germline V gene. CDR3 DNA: TGTGCCAGCAGCTCGCTAGCGGGGGTCACAGATACGCAGTATTTT. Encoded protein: CASSSLAGVTDTQYF.

As DNA, the CDR3 is TGCGCCAGCAGCCACCCCAGGGGGCCTGGGGCCAACGTCCTGACTTTC. It encodes CASSHPRGPGANVLTF. The V and J genes are TRBV4-1 and TRBJ2-6; 8 bases are shared with TRBD1. The V gene end was trimmed by 3 bases and the J gene end by 2 bases; junction bases not matched to a gene: 3. The CDR3 is 16 amino acids. Germline-derived CDR1 and CDR2 are MGHRA and YSYEKL.

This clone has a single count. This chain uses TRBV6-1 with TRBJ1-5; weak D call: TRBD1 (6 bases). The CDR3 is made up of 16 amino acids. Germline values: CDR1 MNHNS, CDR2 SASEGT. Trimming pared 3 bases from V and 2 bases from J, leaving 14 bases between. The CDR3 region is CASSDPKRGGNQPQHF. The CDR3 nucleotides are TGTGCCAGCAGTGACCCGAAAAGGGGGGGCAATCAGCCCCAGCATTTT.